Following are 16 T cell receptor beta chains from one sample sequenced in a study of cytomegalovirus exposure and HLA in healthy donors. This PCR relied on a set of 60 Vbeta primers and 13 Jbeta primers. Method: immunoSEQ multiplex PCR; TCRdb's copy keeps in-frame clones and lacks some. The repertoire includes some 200,000 clones, 77% of them detected once, and roughly 2.5% sits in the top ten. The specimen was PBMCs. The receptors were gathered from a woman between 55 and 75 years old in good health and CMV-seropositive.

This chain links TRBV5-1 with TRBJ2-2; D perhaps matches TRBD2 (6 bases). Germline V gives CDR1 SGHRS, CDR2 YFSETQ. The V end lost 0 bases, the J end lost 8 bases, and 8 bases lay between the germline ends. The CDR3 has 13 amino acids. In DNA, the CDR3 is TGCGCCAGCAGCTTGGACGCGGGGGGGGAGCTGTTTTTT. Translated: CASSLDAGGELFF.

The chain joins TRBV7-9 to TRBJ2-1; 8 bases align to TRBD1. The CDR3 runs 14 residues. V was clipped by 5 bases and J by 6 bases; unmatched bases: 6. Germline CDR1 reads SEHNR; CDR2 reads FQNEAQ (reference sequence). CDR3 coding DNA: TGTGCCAGCAGCCAGGGACAGGCTTCCAATGAGCAGTTCTTC. Residues: CASSQGQASNEQFF.

Remarks on this clone: At one end the junction does not follow the germline gene, possibly because of a read error. The sample carries other DNA sequences with the same CDR3. The chain links TRBV18 to TRBJ1-2; weak D call: TRBD1 (6 bases). Germline loops: CDR1 KGHSH, CDR2 LQKENI. This CDR3 is built from 15 residues. DNA of the CDR3: TGTGCCAGCTCACCAGACCAGGCGGGGGGCTATGGCTACACTTTC. Translated, it gives CASSPDQAGGYGYTF.

The rearrangement links TRBV6-5 to TRBJ1-2; the D is unclear. V was clipped by 3 bases and J by 4 bases, with 12 bases between them. Germline CDR1 MNHEY, CDR2 SVGAGI. This CDR3 spans 14 amino acids. The CDR3 here is CASSYIASIYGYTF. The DNA for the CDR3 is TGTGCCAGCAGTTATATTGCCAGTATCTATGGCTACACCTTC.

This chain joins TRBV4-1 and TRBJ2-3, with 8 bases that match TRBD1. There are 15 residues in the CDR3. Trimming at V came to 2 bases and at J to 4 bases, leaving 5 bases not matched to a gene. CDR1 and CDR2 from the germline V gene are MGHRA and YSYEKL. The CDR3 here is CASSQRTGRPDTQYF. The CDR3 DNA follows: TGCGCCAGCAGCCAAAGGACAGGGCGGCCAGATACGCAGTATTTT.

This chain joins TRBV10-2 and TRBJ2-7; 7 positions agree with TRBD2. Germline V gives CDR1 WSHSY, CDR2 SAAADI. The junction had 10 bases not matched to a gene; V was cut back by 7 bases and J by 1 base. The CDR3 runs 15 residues. CDR3 bases: TGCGCCAGCAAGAACACCGGGACTACTTCCTACGAGCAGTACTTC. Translated: CASKNTGTTSYEQYF.

The V and J genes are TRBV28 and TRBJ2-5, with a possible D match to TRBD1 (6 bases). V was cut by 6 bases and J by 4 bases, with 18 bases left in between. CDR1 is MDHEN and CDR2 is SYDVKM in the germline V gene. The CDR3 is 15 residues long. CDR3 DNA sequence: TGTGCCAGCAGCCGATTAGGGGGTAGGGGAGAGACCCAGTACTTC. Amino acids: CASSRLGGRGETQYF. The full variable domain, rest sourced from reference TRBV28 and TRBJ2-5, is DVKVTQSSRYLVKRTGEKVFLECVQDMDHENMFWYRQDPGLGLRLIYFSYDVKMKEKGDIPEGYSVSREKKERFSLILESASTNQTSMYLCASSRLGGRGETQYFGPGTRLLVL.

This clone was observed a few times. The chain links TRBV7-2 to TRBJ2-5; D is ambiguous. The germline V gene encodes CDR1 SGHTA and CDR2 FQGNSA. The V gene lost 5 bases and the J gene lost 0 bases, with 4 bases spanning the gap. This CDR3 comprises 12 residues. CDR3 protein: CASSLYQETQYF. Written as DNA, the CDR3 is TGTGCCAGCAGCCTGTACCAAGAGACCCAGTACTTC.

The chain carries TRBV6-1 and TRBJ1-4; 9 bases are shared with TRBD1. This CDR3 has 15 residues. Germline CDR1 is MNHNS and CDR2 is SASEGT. The V and J ends lost 7 bases and 8 bases, in that order; junction bases with no gene match: 11. DNA for the CDR3: TGTGCCAGCACCGTAAACAGGGGGCTTGGAGAAAAACTGTTTTTT. As protein: CASTVNRGLGEKLFF.

The rearrangement joins TRBV5-1 to TRBJ1-4; D is possibly TRBD1 (5 bases). Germline CDR1 is SGHRS and CDR2 is YFSETQ. The CDR3 consists of 15 residues. Trimming took 0 bases from V and 8 from J, leaving 14 bases between them. The CDR3 protein is CASSLGGVQGEKLFF. The CDR3 bases are TGCGCCAGCAGCTTGGGCGGGGTCCAGGGAGAAAAACTGTTTTTT.

V usage is TRBV29-1 and J usage is TRBJ2-1, with 7 bases lining up with TRBD2. The germline gives CDR1 SQVTM, CDR2 ANQGSEA. The CDR3 runs to 12 residues. The V segment lost 4 bases and the J segment 9 bases; nucleotides outside the gene matches: 6. The CDR3 nucleotides read TGCAGCGTTGCTCCGCGGGGGTTTGAGCAGTTCTTC. It translates to CSVAPRGFEQFF.

V and J are TRBV19 and TRBJ2-7, with 7 bases that match TRBD2. The CDR3 is made up of 16 amino acids. The germline V gene has CDR1 LNHDA and CDR2 SQIVND (reference sequence). V gave up 1 base and J gave up 3 bases; unmatched junction bases: 9. The CDR3 region is CASSIVVASGSYEQYF. Written as DNA, the CDR3 is TGTGCCAGTAGTATAGTTGTGGCTAGCGGAAGCTACGAGCAGTACTTC.

This clone has a single count. The chain is built from TRBV27 and TRBJ2-1, with 10 nucleotides matching TRBD2. CDR1 and CDR2 from the germline V gene are MNHEY and SMNVEV (reference sequence). Losses at the gene ends were 3 bases for V and 2 bases for J; bases not matched to a gene: 7. The CDR3 covers 17 residues. DNA of the CDR3: TGTGCCAGCAGTTTGAGGCTAGCGGGAGTGACCTACAATGAGCAGTTCTTC. Encoded protein: CASSLRLAGVTYNEQFF.

The V gene is TRBV7-9, the J gene TRBJ2-7; 8 bases map to TRBD1. The CDR3 totals 15 residues. V was clipped by 5 bases and J by 1 base; unmatched bases: 7. CDR1 is SEHNR and CDR2 is FQNEAQ in the germline V gene (reference sequence). This CDR3 is CASSRLGDRSYEQYF. In DNA, the CDR3 is TGTGCCAGCAGCCGTTTGGGGGACAGGTCCTACGAGCAGTACTTC.

V and J are TRBV12-2 and TRBJ2-4; TRBD1 was called by the table and not checked on the DNA. TRBV12-2 is a recognized pseudogene. The CDR3 is 16 amino acids. CDR3 region: CASRPRDTVAKNIQYF. The CDR3 nucleotides are TGTGCAAGTCGTCCCCGGGACACCGTAGCCAAAAACATTCAGTACTTC.

The chain has TRBV5-1 and TRBJ2-1, with D possibly being TRBD1 (5 bases). The CDR3 extends over 16 amino acids. Deletions cut 7 bases from V and 4 bases from J, with 21 bases between. Germline V gene sequence: CDR1 SGHRS, CDR2 YFSETQ. This CDR3 reads CASGTQASLGYNEQFF. In DNA, the CDR3 is TGCGCCAGCGGCACACAGGCTAGTCTCGGTTACAATGAGCAGTTCTTC.